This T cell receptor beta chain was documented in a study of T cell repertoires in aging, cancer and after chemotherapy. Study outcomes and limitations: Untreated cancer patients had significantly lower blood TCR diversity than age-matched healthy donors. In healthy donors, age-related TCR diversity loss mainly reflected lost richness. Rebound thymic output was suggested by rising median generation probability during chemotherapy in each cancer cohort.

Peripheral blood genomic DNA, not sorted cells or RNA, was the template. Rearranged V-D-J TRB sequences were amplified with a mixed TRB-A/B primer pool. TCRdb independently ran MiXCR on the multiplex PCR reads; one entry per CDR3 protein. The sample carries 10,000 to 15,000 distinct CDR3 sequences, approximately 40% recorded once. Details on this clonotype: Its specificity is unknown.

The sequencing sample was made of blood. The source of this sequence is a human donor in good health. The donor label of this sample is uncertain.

In DNA form, the CDR3 reads TGTGCCAGTAGTATAGGGAAGGGACAGGTTAGCAATCAGCCCCAGCATTTT. Protein sequence: CASSIGKGQVSNQPQHF. The chain links TRBV19 to TRBJ1-5; TRBD1 aligns across 8 bases. V lost 1 base, J lost 0 bases, and 5 bases stayed unmatched. This CDR3 is built from 17 residues. CDR1 LNHDA and CDR2 SQIVND come from the germline V gene (reference sequence).